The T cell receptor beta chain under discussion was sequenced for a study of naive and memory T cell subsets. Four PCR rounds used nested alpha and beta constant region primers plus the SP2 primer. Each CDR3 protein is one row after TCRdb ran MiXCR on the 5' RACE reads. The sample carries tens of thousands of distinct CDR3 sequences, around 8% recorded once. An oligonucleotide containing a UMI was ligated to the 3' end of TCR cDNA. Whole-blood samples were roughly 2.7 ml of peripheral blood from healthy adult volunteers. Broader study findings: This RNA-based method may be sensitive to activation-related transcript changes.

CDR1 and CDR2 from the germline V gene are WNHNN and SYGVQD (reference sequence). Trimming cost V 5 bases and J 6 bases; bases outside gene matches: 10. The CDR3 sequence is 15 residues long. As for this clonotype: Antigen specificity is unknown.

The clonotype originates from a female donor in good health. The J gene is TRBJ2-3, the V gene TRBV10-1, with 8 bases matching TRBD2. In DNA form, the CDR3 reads TGCGCCAGCAGTCCAGGCGGGGGGTGGATGGATACGCAGTATTTT. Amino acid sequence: CASSPGGGWMDTQYF.